This T cell receptor beta chain was sequenced during a study of blood T cell repertoires in COVID-19. Whole-study context: The United States, Italy and Spain provided the acute and convalescent COVID-19 samples. Nucleic acid was either cDNA or gDNA, and it came from T cells, B-cell-depleted T cells, or PBMCs.

In the source study's methods: Reference gene primer amplification yielded estimated nucleated cell counts. Profiled with immunoSEQ multiplex PCR; TCRdb holds only in-frame clones, not every one. D and trimming come from the DNA, and the V and J calls and clone size come from that table. Of under 200,000 clones in the sample, 70% to 80% were seen once. Enrollment of patients from Seattle took place during active infection, with longitudinal follow-up. The CDR3 runs 14 residues. Germline trimming cut 3 bases from V and 4 bases from J; bases unmatched to any gene: 4. The V gene's germline CDR1 is GTSNPN and CDR2 SVGIG (reference sequence).

The TCR was taken from a woman aged 35 to 49 with COVID-19, enrolled during active disease. The sample taken for sequencing was peripheral blood. This sequence joins TRBV30 and TRBJ1-1, with 11 bases that match TRBD1. CDR3: CAWSSGTGGTEAFF. DNA of the CDR3: TGTGCCTGGAGCTCCGGGACAGGGGGCACTGAAGCTTTCTTT.